A single sample gave rise to the 15 T cell receptor beta chains below, sequenced in a study of blood T cell repertoires in COVID-19. Here immunoSEQ multiplex PCR was the method, and the copy in TCRdb shows in-frame clones only, minus some. The sample contains about 410,000 clones, 70% to 90% of which appear only once. Sequencing input: peripheral blood. These TCRs come from a woman in her thirties or forties with COVID-19, enrolled during active disease.

V gene TRBV6-2 or TRBV6-3 combines with J gene TRBJ1-5, with D perhaps matching TRBD1 (5 bases). Trimming removed 5 bases from V and 5 bases from J, with 7 bases in between. Germline CDR1 and CDR2: MNHEY and SVGEGT. The CDR3 sequence is 12 residues long. The CDR3, as DNA: TGTGCCAGCAGTCCCAGGGATCAGCCCCAGCATTTT. It encodes CASSPRDQPQHF.

This clone was observed a single time. The chain combines TRBV28 with TRBJ2-7; 9 bases agree with TRBD2. CDR1 is MDHEN, CDR2 SYDVKM, per germline. V lost 6 bases and J lost 4; bases outside the gene matches: 7. CDR3 size: 14 residues. The CDR3 loop is CASRTAGGAYEQYF. DNA of the CDR3: TGTGCCAGCAGGACAGCGGGAGGAGCGTACGAGCAGTACTTC. Full variable domain (rest looked up from reference TRBV28 and TRBJ2-7): DVKVTQSSRYLVKRTGEKVFLECVQDMDHENMFWYRQDPGLGLRLIYFSYDVKMKEKGDIPEGYSVSREKKERFSLILESASTNQTSMYLCASRTAGGAYEQYFGPGTRLTVT.

The chain links TRBV5-1 to TRBJ2-1; D remains unclear. Germline CDR1 and CDR2: SGHRS and YFSETQ. V dropped 0 bases and J dropped 5 bases, with 9 bases sitting between them. The CDR3 contains 14 residues. The CDR3 spells CASSLEQLHNEQFF. The DNA of the CDR3 is TGCGCCAGCAGCTTGGAACAGCTCCACAATGAGCAGTTCTTC.

This chain joins TRBV28 and TRBJ1-3; D is unclear. Between the trimmed V and J ends, which lost 7 bases and 9 bases, there was a span of 7 bases. The length of the CDR3 is 10 residues. Germline loops: CDR1 MDHEN, CDR2 SYDVKM. DNA for the CDR3: TGTGCCAGCATGTCCAGCACCATATATTTT. Its translation: CASMSSTIYF.

The V gene is TRBV30, the J gene TRBJ1-1, with unresolved D. CDR1 is GTSNPN and CDR2 is SVGIG in the germline V gene (reference sequence). The CDR3 has 10 residues. Trimming pared 4 bases from V and 8 bases from J, leaving 8 bases between. The CDR3 DNA is TGTGCCTGGATCGGTTCCGAAGCTTTCTTT. Translating gives CAWIGSEAFF.

The rearrangement joins TRBV18 to TRBJ1-2; 7 bases agree with TRBD1. CDR3 length: 13 residues. The V gene end was trimmed by 5 bases and the J gene end by 4 bases; junction bases not matched to a gene: 4. Germline loops: CDR1 KGHSH, CDR2 LQKENI. The CDR3 reads CASSEDRAYGYTF. CDR3 DNA: TGTGCCAGCTCAGAAGACAGGGCCTATGGCTACACCTTC.

The genes are TRBV30 and TRBJ1-6, with 7 bases matching TRBD1. The CDR3 runs 17 residues. V was clipped by 3 bases and J by 0 bases; unmatched bases: 8. Germline V gene data show CDR1 as GTSNPN and CDR2 as SVGIG (reference sequence). CDR3 residues: CAWRGRTGDSYNSPLHF. The CDR3 DNA sequence: TGTGCCTGGAGGGGGCGAACAGGGGACTCCTATAATTCACCCCTCCACTTT.

This rearrangement joins TRBV27 to TRBJ2-4; 11 bases match TRBD1. This CDR3 has 13 amino acids. Trimming at V came to 3 bases and at J to 10 bases, leaving 2 bases not matched to a gene. Germline lookup yields CDR1 MNHEY and CDR2 SMNVEV (reference sequence). The CDR3 bases are TGTGCCAGCAGTTTGGGACAGGGGGGGATTCAGTACTTC. Its protein is CASSLGQGGIQYF.

This chain links TRBV10-3 with TRBJ1-2; no firm D call. CDR3 length: 12 amino acids. V was clipped by 2 bases and J by 3 bases, with 4 bases between them. Germline CDR1 and CDR2: ENHRY and SYGVKD. The DNA for the CDR3 is TGTGCCATCAGTGAGACAGACTATGGCTACACCTTC. This gives the protein CAISETDYGYTF.

V and J are TRBV27 and TRBJ1-6, with TRBD1 matching over 10 bases. Per the germline V gene, CDR1 is MNHEY and CDR2 is SMNVEV (reference sequence). The CDR3 loop spans 16 amino acids. Trimming cost V 5 bases and J 8 bases; bases outside gene matches: 9. CDR3 sequence reads: CASSDTYGTGDSPLHF. CDR3 sequence (DNA): TGTGCCAGCAGTGACACCTACGGGACAGGGGATTCACCCCTCCACTTT.

This chain uses TRBV7-2 with TRBJ2-7; TRBD2 matches 11 bases. Germline CDR1 is SGHTA and CDR2 is FQGNSA. The CDR3 spans 17 residues. Trimming took 5 bases from V and 2 from J; bases not matched to a gene: 11. The CDR3 reads CASSVLTGTSGTYEQYF. As DNA, the CDR3 is TGTGCCAGCAGCGTCCTCACCGGGACTAGCGGAACCTACGAGCAGTACTTC.

The CDR3: CASNLGQGAAKNIQYF. As DNA, the CDR3 is TGCGCCAGCAACCTGGGACAGGGGGCGGCCAAAAACATTCAGTACTTC. The chain employs TRBV5-1 and TRBJ2-4; 12 positions match TRBD1. V was pared by 6 bases and J by 1 base, with 5 bases of the junction left unmatched. Germline loops: CDR1 SGHRS, CDR2 YFSETQ. The CDR3 has 16 amino acids.

In its sample, this clone was seen many times. This chain connects TRBV6-4 to TRBJ2-2; 8 bases are a match to TRBD1. Germline CDR1 is MRHNA and CDR2 is SNTAGT. The V and J ends lost 1 base and 7 bases, in that order; junction bases with no gene match: 5. The length of the CDR3 is 15 residues. CDR3 nucleotide sequence: TGTGCCAGCAGTGACTTGGCAGGGGGCAACGGGGAGCTGTTTTTT. This codes for CASSDLAGGNGELFF.

The chain employs TRBV7-9 and TRBJ2-3; possible D gene TRBD1, 5 bases. Between the trimmed V and J ends, which lost 3 bases and 4 bases, there was a span of 11 bases. This CDR3 has 14 amino acids. The V gene's germline CDR1 is SEHNR and CDR2 FQNEAQ (reference sequence). CDR3 protein: CASSFRQGPDTQYF. CDR3 in DNA: TGTGCCAGCAGCTTCCGGCAGGGCCCAGATACGCAGTATTTT.

CDR3 DNA: TGTGCCAGTAGTTGGGCGGCTAGCAGAAACAATGAGCAGTTCTTC. Residues: CASSWAASRNNEQFF. The V gene is TRBV19, the J gene TRBJ2-1; D perhaps matches TRBD2 (5 bases). Germline V gene lookup returns CDR1 LNHDA and CDR2 SQIVND (reference sequence). CDR3 length: 15 residues. Trimming removed 5 bases from V and 5 bases from J, with 16 bases in between.